The clone carrying this T cell receptor beta chain was counted ten times or more. Its antigen is as yet unknown. V lost 6 bases to trimming and J lost 5 bases; unmatched junction nucleotides: 8. The CDR3 covers 15 residues. Germline CDR1 reads MDHEN; CDR2 reads SYDVKM. This sample was included in a study of human T cells and chemical hapten exposure. Study details: How much TCR each sample yielded varied, mostly because pooled library volumes differed slightly.

Study-level results: DPC sensitization produced no change in TCRs with frequency above 1 in 1000.

Researchers extracted total RNA from unfractionated whole blood. The library attached unique molecular identifiers to individual cDNA molecules. Per the original data handling: Ranging from roughly 23,224 to 700,000, TCR counts per sample had a median value of around 94,000. TCRdb ran MiXCR on the 5' RACE reads and lists one entry per CDR3 protein. None of the V and J calls come from the authors' own analysis; TCRdb made them. The sample lists more than 140,000 distinct CDR3 sequences; 4.1% were seen once. This chain links TRBV28 with TRBJ2-2, with TRBD1 matching 8 bases. This receptor was taken from a female donor in good health. The CDR3 region has the DNA TGTGCCAGCAGCTACGGGACAGGACTGACCGGGGAGCTGTTTTTT. Translating it yields CASSYGTGLTGELFF.